One TCR beta chain is described in this entry. This sample was taken from a study of blood T cell repertoires in COVID-19. In germline, CDR1 is SNHLY, CDR2 FYNNEI. V was shortened by 4 bases and J by 4 bases, with 10 bases between the two germline ends. The CDR3 consists of 13 residues. Profiling relied on immunoSEQ multiplex PCR, and the TCRdb table lists in-frame clones only, not all of them. This repertoire shows under 250,000 clones, roughly 82% found once; its top ten account for approximately 13%. The sequenced sample consisted of peripheral blood. The chain recombines TRBV2 with TRBJ2-5, with D unresolved. The clonotype comes from an elderly man with acute or convalescent COVID-19. The CDR3 DNA reads TGTGCCAGCAGTGTAAGGAGAGGAGAGACCCAGTACTTC. This codes for CASSVRRGETQYF.